The following is a TCR beta chain sequence with its context. Its cognate antigen is unknown. This sample is part of a study of cytomegalovirus exposure and HLA in healthy donors. Study results and caveats: The authors considered a cluster of highly shared sequence variants likely to be a sequencing artifact.

The PCR ran on 60 Vbeta and 13 Jbeta primers. The protocol was immunoSEQ multiplex PCR, while the TCRdb copy is restricted to in-frame clones and leaves out a portion. The table lists 100,000 to 150,000 clones, 15% to 20% of them singletons, with around 2.6% in the top ten. The germline V and J ends were trimmed by 5 bases and 0 bases, with 14 bases remaining between them. Germline V gives CDR1 MNHEY, CDR2 SVGAGI. CDR3 size: 15 residues. The TCR comes from a female donor in good health and CMV-seropositive. Sequencing was performed on PBMCs. This rearrangement joins TRBV6-5 to TRBJ2-7, with a weak D call TRBD1 (6 bases). The CDR3 spells CASSQIQGTSYEQYF. DNA for the CDR3: TGTGCCAGCAGTCAAATCCAGGGGACCTCCTACGAGCAGTACTTC.